This TCR beta chain is drawn from a study of blood T cell repertoires in COVID-19. On the study more broadly: The cDNA or gDNA used as material had been derived from T cells, B-cell-depleted T cells, or PBMCs.

TCRdb's table, derived via immunoSEQ multiplex PCR, lists solely in-frame clones and lacks some. This sample carries about 350,000 clones, about 88% of them seen once, and the ten largest clones take under 8.5%. This clone was seen just once. The CDR3 totals 19 residues. V gave up 1 base and J gave up 5 bases, with 26 bases separating them. Germline V lookup: CDR1 SGHNT, CDR2 YENEEA. This chain connects TRBV11-3 to TRBJ1-2, with D possibly matching TRBD1 (6 bases). This receptor was obtained from a woman aged 55 to 70 with COVID-19, enrolled during active disease. Material: peripheral blood. CDR3 sequence (DNA): TGTGCCAGCAGCTTAGCACCTACAGGACAGTCGATTCTTCGATATGGCTACACCTTC. This codes for CASSLAPTGQSILRYGYTF. Filled out from reference TRBV11-3 and TRBJ1-2, the complete variable domain reads EAGVVQSPRYKIIEKKQPVAFWCNPISGHNTLYWYLQNLGQGPELLIRYENEEAVDDSQLPKDRFSAERLKGVDSTLKIQPAELGDSAVYLCASSLAPTGQSILRYGYTFGSGTRLTVV.